The 18 T cell receptor beta chains in this list originate from one sample, sequenced in a study of blood T cell repertoires in COVID-19. Sequenced by immunoSEQ multiplex PCR; TCRdb stores in-frame clones only, minus some. Here the sample spans about 330,000 clones, about 88% being singletons. What was sequenced was PBMCs or T cells enriched from blood (not recorded which). Receptors were obtained from a woman in her 30s who had recovered from COVID-19.

The genes are TRBV11-2 and TRBJ2-1; 8 bases line up with TRBD2. The CDR3 runs to 15 residues. Per germline, CDR1 SGHAT and CDR2 FQNNGV. J lost 5 bases, V lost 6 bases, and 9 bases had no gene match. CDR3 sequence: CASRFSGGRNNEQFF. In nucleotides, the CDR3 is TGTGCCAGCAGGTTCTCGGGGGGGCGAAACAATGAGCAGTTCTTC.

This clone appeared a single time. The chain is built from TRBV7-9 and TRBJ2-5; D is possibly TRBD1 (5 bases). Germline CDR1 SEHNR, CDR2 FQNEAQ (reference sequence). The CDR3 is 14 residues long. V was clipped by 5 bases and J by 2 bases, with 12 bases between them. The CDR3 DNA reads TGTGCCAGCAGCCTCGGGCAGGGACAAGAGACCCAGTACTTC. Protein product: CASSLGQGQETQYF.

This chain connects TRBV5-1 to TRBJ1-4; the match to TRBD1 covers 7 bases. Germline V lookup: CDR1 SGHRS, CDR2 YFSETQ. The V segment lost 1 base and the J segment 8 bases; nucleotides outside the gene matches: 2. The length of the CDR3 is 13 residues. The CDR3: CASSLTGEEKLFF. DNA for the CDR3: TGCGCCAGCAGCTTGACAGGGGAGGAAAAACTGTTTTTT. The variable domain in full, completed from reference TRBV5-1 and TRBJ1-4, reads KAGVTQTPRYLIKTRGQQVTLSCSPISGHRSVSWYQQTPGQGLQFLFEYFSETQRNKGNFPGRFSGRQFSNSRSEMNVSTLELGDSALYLCASSLTGEEKLFFGSGTQLSVL.

The chain has TRBV7-6 and TRBJ1-2, with TRBD1 matching over 7 bases. Trimming took 5 bases from V and 4 from J; bases not matched to a gene: 10. From germline, CDR1 is SGHVS and CDR2 FNYEAQ. The CDR3 sequence is 15 residues long. The CDR3 is CASSPGQVESYGYTF. The CDR3 DNA reads as TGTGCCAGCAGCCCTGGACAGGTTGAGAGCTATGGCTACACCTTC.

The rearrangement joins TRBV6-2 or TRBV6-3 to TRBJ2-6; unclear D gene. V dropped 5 bases and J dropped 1 base, with 12 bases sitting between them. Germline V gene sequence: CDR1 MNHEY, CDR2 SVGEGT. The CDR3 length is 16 residues. The CDR3 DNA reads TGTGCCAGCAGTCAGTACATGGCTTCTGGGGCCAACGTCCTGACTTTC. Translated, it gives CASSQYMASGANVLTF.

V gene TRBV27 combines with J gene TRBJ2-2, with a weak D call TRBD2 (6 bases). The CDR3 has 16 residues. The germline V gene has CDR1 MNHEY and CDR2 SMNVEV (reference sequence). V dropped 7 bases and J dropped 3 bases, with 18 bases sitting between them. CDR3 amino acids: CASKLSGTRDTGELFF. CDR3 DNA sequence: TGTGCCAGCAAACTCTCCGGGACTCGGGACACCGGGGAGCTGTTTTTT.

This clone has just a few counts. The chain couples TRBV9 to TRBJ1-2; maybe TRBD1 (5 bases). Germline CDR1 reads SGDLS; CDR2 reads YYNGEE. The CDR3 is 13 residues long. V lost 0 bases, J lost 3 bases, and 6 bases lay in between. DNA for the CDR3: TGTGCCAGCAGCGTAGAGGGGCACTATGGCTACACCTTC. It yields the protein CASSVEGHYGYTF. Full variable domain (remainder filled in from reference TRBV9 and TRBJ1-2): DSGVTQTPKHLITATGQRVTLRCSPRSGDLSVYWYQQSLDQGLQFLIQYYNGEERAKGNILERFSAQQFPDLHSELNLSSLELGDSALYFCASSVEGHYGYTFGSGTRLTVV.

Note on this clone: A junction end diverges from the germline sequence, so it may reflect a read error. This sequence joins TRBV19 and TRBJ1-2; TRBD1 aligns across 7 bases. The CDR3 length is 15 residues. CDR1 and CDR2 (germline): LNHDA, SQIVND (reference sequence). CDR3 region: CASSTTGTEPYGYTF. The CDR3 region has the DNA TGTGCCAGTAGTACGACCGGGACAGAGCCCTATGGTTACACCTTC.

J is TRBJ1-4 and V is TRBV6-6; D gene uncertain. This CDR3 has 13 amino acids. Trimming left V 8 bases short and J 8 bases short, with 15 bases between. The germline V gene encodes CDR1 MNHNY and CDR2 SVGAGI (reference sequence). In DNA form, the CDR3 reads TGTGCCAGCTGCCGAGAGGGCGAGGAAAAACTGTTTTTT. Residues: CASCREGEEKLFF.

By share of the sample, this clone is medium-sized. This chain uses TRBV2 with TRBJ2-7; a weak D match, TRBD1 (5 bases). Trimming shortened V by 11 bases and J by 0 bases, and 14 bases separated the two germline ends. The CDR3 has 13 residues. Germline V gene data show CDR1 as SNHLY and CDR2 as FYNNEI. CDR3 region: CAVTTTDSYEQYF. CDR3 DNA sequence: TGTGCCGTCACTACGACAGACTCCTACGAGCAGTACTTC.

Only a few counts were recorded for this clone. This chain uses TRBV18 with TRBJ2-3; TRBD1 matches 7 bases. In germline, CDR1 is KGHSH, CDR2 LQKENI. J gave up 0 bases and V 2 bases, and 20 bases lay outside the gene matches. The CDR3 is 21 residues long. The CDR3 DNA is TGTGCCAGCTCACCATCTCCGGGGACAGCCGGAGGTTGGTATAGCACAGATACGCAGTATTTT. This sequence encodes CASSPSPGTAGGWYSTDTQYF.

The J gene is TRBJ2-3, the V gene TRBV19, with 7 positions matching TRBD1. The CDR3 loop spans 13 amino acids. V shed 5 bases and J 5 bases; nucleotides not matched to a gene: 4. Germline V gives CDR1 LNHDA, CDR2 SQIVND (reference sequence). Here the CDR3 reads CASSDRVVDTQYF. The DNA for the CDR3 is TGTGCCAGTAGTGACAGGGTAGTAGATACGCAGTATTTT.

This clone has just one count. This chain links TRBV10-3 with TRBJ2-7, with 10 bases fitting TRBD2. J was trimmed by 1 base and V by 5 bases; bases with no gene match: 11. There are 17 residues in the CDR3. Germline V lookup: CDR1 ENHRY, CDR2 SYGVKD. CDR3 residues: CAISRSSGGTLSYEQYF. CDR3 DNA: TGTGCCATCAGTAGGTCTAGCGGGGGAACCCTATCCTACGAGCAGTACTTC.

This clone was detected once. The J gene is TRBJ1-1, the V gene TRBV14, with a weak D call TRBD1 (5 bases). Germline CDR1 SGHDN, CDR2 FVKESK. Trimming cost V 0 bases and J 4 bases, with 24 bases left between them. The CDR3 length is 19 residues. CDR3 sequence (DNA): TGTGCCAGCAGCCAAGATCCGAGACTAAGCGGGGGGTCGGGCACTGAAGCTTTCTTT. Amino acids: CASSQDPRLSGGSGTEAFF.

This clone was seen more than once but under ten times. In DNA form, the CDR3 reads TGTGCCATCGGACAGGGACCGAGGGCTGAAGCTTTCTTT. Its protein is CAIGQGPRAEAFF. The chain links TRBV10-3 to TRBJ1-1; 8 bases fit TRBD1. Germline-derived CDR1 and CDR2 are ENHRY and SYGVKD. The V and J ends lost 8 bases and 6 bases, in that order; junction bases with no gene match: 8. This CDR3 has 13 amino acids.

The chain recombines TRBV5-1 with TRBJ2-1; D possibly corresponds to TRBD1 (6 bases). This CDR3 is 15 amino acids long. V dropped 7 bases and J dropped 0 bases, with 14 bases sitting between them. CDR1 is SGHRS and CDR2 is YFSETQ in the germline V gene. CDR3 sequence reads: CASATGSSSYNEQFF. In nucleotides, the CDR3 is TGCGCCAGCGCAACAGGGTCCAGCTCCTACAATGAGCAGTTCTTC. The full variable domain, in which reference TRBV5-1 and TRBJ2-1 provide the parts outside the CDR3, is KAGVTQTPRYLIKTRGQQVTLSCSPISGHRSVSWYQQTPGQGLQFLFEYFSETQRNKGNFPGRFSGRQFSNSRSEMNVSTLELGDSALYLCASATGSSSYNEQFFGPGTRLTVL.

As DNA, the CDR3 is TGTGCCAGCAGCTTGCTTCAGGGAGAGACCCAGTACTTC. Translation: CASSLLQGETQYF. The rearrangement links TRBV5-8 to TRBJ2-5; a weak D match, TRBD1 (5 bases). The CDR3 length is 13 residues. Germline CDR1 reads SGHTS; CDR2 reads YDEGEE. The V gene lost 1 base and the J gene lost 4 bases, with 8 bases spanning the gap.

J is TRBJ2-5 and V is TRBV6-1; a possible D gene is TRBD1 (5 bases). V was trimmed by 4 bases and J by 3 bases, leaving 9 bases between them. This CDR3 contains 13 residues. The germline V gene has CDR1 MNHNS and CDR2 SASEGT. CDR3 protein: CASSADSKETQYF. DNA of the CDR3: TGTGCCAGCAGTGCAGACAGCAAAGAGACCCAGTACTTC.